One sample yielded the 11 T cell receptor beta chains listed below, sequenced in a study of blood T cell repertoires in COVID-19. Some clones are missing from TCRdb's copy, which holds only in-frame ones; the method was immunoSEQ multiplex PCR. The profile shows fewer than 40,000 clones, more than 65% of them singletons. Material: peripheral blood. These receptors originate from a man aged 65-85 years with COVID-19, enrolled during active disease.

V usage is TRBV24-1 and J usage is TRBJ2-1; D is perhaps TRBD2 (5 bases). Deletions cut 4 bases from V and 2 bases from J, with 5 bases between. Per the germline V gene, CDR1 is KGHDR and CDR2 is SFDVKD. The CDR3 is made up of 13 amino acids. The CDR3, as DNA: TGTGCCACCAGTGACGGGACCTACAATGAGCAGTTCTTC. This sequence encodes CATSDGTYNEQFF.

The V call is TRBV3-1 (or the pseudogene TRBV3-2), the J call TRBJ2-5, with 7 positions matching TRBD1. This CDR3 region has 14 residues. Germline CDR1 is LGHDT and CDR2 is YNNKEL (reference sequence). With V trimmed by 3 bases and J by 2 bases, 3 bases remained unmatched. This CDR3 is CASSHWDRQETQYF. The CDR3 nucleotides are TGTGCCAGCAGCCATTGGGACAGACAAGAGACCCAGTACTTC.

CDR3 sequence (DNA): TGTGCCAGCAGTTTATGGGAATCAGGGGCCCAGCATTTT. Translated: CASSLWESGAQHF. The chain employs TRBV27 and TRBJ1-5; possibly TRBD1 for D (6 bases). Germline V gene sequence: CDR1 MNHEY, CDR2 SMNVEV (reference sequence). V shed 1 base and J shed 11 bases, with 12 bases lying between them. This CDR3 is built from 13 residues.

This chain connects TRBV14 to TRBJ2-4, with D unresolved. Trimming left V 1 base short and J 7 bases short, with 5 bases between. From germline, CDR1 is SGHDN and CDR2 FVKESK. CDR3 length: 12 amino acids. CDR3 residues: CASSQVGNIQYF. CDR3 DNA: TGTGCCAGCAGCCAAGTCGGGAACATTCAGTACTTC.

The chain uses TRBV18 and TRBJ2-7; TRBD1 is a possible D gene (6 bases). This CDR3 spans 14 amino acids. The V gene's germline CDR1 is KGHSH and CDR2 LQKENI. V lost 4 bases and J 4 bases, leaving 14 bases between the germline ends. The CDR3 protein is CASSQSGGEYEQYF. CDR3 DNA sequence: TGTGCCAGCTCACAATCTGGGGGCGAGTACGAGCAGTACTTC. Using reference TRBV18 and TRBJ2-7 for the parts outside the CDR3, the full variable domain is NAGVMQNPRHLVRRRGQEARLRCSPMKGHSHVYWYRQLPEEGLKFMVYLQKENIIDESGMPKERFSAEFPKEGPSILRIQQVVRGDSAAYFCASSQSGGEYEQYFGPGTRLTVT.

This chain uses TRBV6-1 with TRBJ2-7; possible D gene TRBD2, 5 bases. Germline V gene sequence: CDR1 MNHNS, CDR2 SASEGT. The CDR3 has 13 amino acids. V was cut by 5 bases and J by 7 bases, with 15 bases left in between. The CDR3 sequence: CASSSTTESEQYF. In DNA, the CDR3 is TGTGCCAGCAGTTCGACTACCGAAAGTGAGCAGTACTTC.

This clone showed up just once. This chain connects TRBV11-2 to TRBJ1-4; D remains unclear. Trimming cost V 2 bases and J 8 bases, with 12 bases left between them. Germline assignment: CDR1 SGHAT and CDR2 FQNNGV. This CDR3 has 14 amino acids. The CDR3 loop reads CASSLQLTGEKLFF. In DNA form, the CDR3 reads TGTGCCAGCAGCTTACAGTTGACCGGGGAAAAACTGTTTTTT.

This sequence joins TRBV5-4 and TRBJ2-7; weak D call: TRBD1 (5 bases). This CDR3 has 14 residues. Per germline, CDR1 SGHNT and CDR2 YYREEE (reference sequence). Trimming cost V 4 bases and J 2 bases, with 13 bases left between them. Here the CDR3 DNA reads TGTGCCAGCAGCCCCTCAGGGCTAGCCTACGAGCAGTACTTC. Translating gives CASSPSGLAYEQYF.

This sequence joins TRBV7-3 and TRBJ2-1, with D possibly being TRBD1 (5 bases). Per the germline V gene, CDR1 is SGHTA and CDR2 is FQGTGA. This CDR3 is 12 amino acids long. Trimming took 3 bases from V and 9 from J, leaving 9 bases between them. The CDR3 bases are TGTGCCAGCAGCTTTCTGGGGCGTGAGCAGTTCTTC. The encoded protein is CASSFLGREQFF.

V usage is TRBV18 and J usage is TRBJ2-2; a possible D gene is TRBD1 (5 bases). This CDR3 has 18 residues. Trimming pared 2 bases from V and 7 bases from J, leaving 23 bases between. In germline, CDR1 is KGHSH, CDR2 LQKENI. The CDR3 nucleotides are TGTGCCAGCTCACCAGGATCCAGGGCCTTAGACGGGCACGGGGAGCTGTTTTTT. It encodes CASSPGSRALDGHGELFF.

Only a few counts were recorded for this clone. This chain links TRBV28 with TRBJ1-2; tentative D call: TRBD1 (5 bases). Germline CDR1 and CDR2: MDHEN and SYDVKM. Trimming pared 5 bases from V and 7 bases from J, leaving 14 bases between. The CDR3 has 13 residues. The DNA of the CDR3 is TGTGCCAGCAGTGGAACAGGTCTATCTGGCTACACCTTC. As protein: CASSGTGLSGYTF.